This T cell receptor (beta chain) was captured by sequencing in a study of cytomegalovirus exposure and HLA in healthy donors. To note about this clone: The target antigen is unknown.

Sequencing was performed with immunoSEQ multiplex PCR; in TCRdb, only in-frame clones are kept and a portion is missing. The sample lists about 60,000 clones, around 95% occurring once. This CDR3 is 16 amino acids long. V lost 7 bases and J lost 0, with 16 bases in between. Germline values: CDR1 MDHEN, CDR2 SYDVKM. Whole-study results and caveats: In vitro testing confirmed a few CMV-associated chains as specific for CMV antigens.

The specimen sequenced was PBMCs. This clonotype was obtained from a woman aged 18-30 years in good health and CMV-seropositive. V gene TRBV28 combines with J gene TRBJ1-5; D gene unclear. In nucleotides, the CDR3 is TGTGCCAGCACTTATCCCGGGTCTTATAGCAATCAGCCCCAGCATTTT. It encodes CASTYPGSYSNQPQHF.